The present T cell receptor beta chain was sequenced within a study of blood T cell repertoires in COVID-19. The sample holds one count of this clone. Libraries were prepared by immunoSEQ multiplex PCR; TCRdb keeps only in-frame clonotypes and omits some of them. The table lists about 240,000 clones, about 83% of them singletons. Unmatched junction bases numbered 9, after V lost 10 bases and J lost 7 bases. The CDR3 runs 13 residues. The germline V gene encodes CDR1 SNHLY and CDR2 FYNNEI. The clonotype originates from a man aged 30-40 years who had recovered from COVID-19. Input material: peripheral blood. The genes are TRBV2 and TRBJ2-2; 7 bases line up with TRBD1. CDR3 coding DNA: TGTGCCATACAAGACAGGGTAGACGGGGAGCTGTTTTTT. It is translated as CAIQDRVDGELFF.